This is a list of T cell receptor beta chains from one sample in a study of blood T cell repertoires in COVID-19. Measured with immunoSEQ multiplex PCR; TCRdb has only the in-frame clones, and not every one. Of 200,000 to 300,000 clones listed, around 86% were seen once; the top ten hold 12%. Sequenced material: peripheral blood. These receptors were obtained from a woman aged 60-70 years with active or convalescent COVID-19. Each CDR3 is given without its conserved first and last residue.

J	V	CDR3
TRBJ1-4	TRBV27	ASSHFGQGGELF
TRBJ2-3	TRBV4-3	ASSGRGLGDTQY
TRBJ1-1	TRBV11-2	ASSFGQGATEAF
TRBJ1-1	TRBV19	ASSIAGRSMNTEAF
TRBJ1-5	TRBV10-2	ASSPQGAYNQPQH
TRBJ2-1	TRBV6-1	ASSEAPRGRNNNEQF
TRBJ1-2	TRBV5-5	ASSLRQGANYGYT
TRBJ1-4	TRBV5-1	ASSGDRSNEKLF
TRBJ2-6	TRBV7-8	ASNDAGTGRSGANVLT
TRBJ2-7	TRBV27	ASSITGTGFYEQY
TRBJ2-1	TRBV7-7	ASSKTRDRGYNEQF
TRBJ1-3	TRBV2	ASVVGASGNTIY
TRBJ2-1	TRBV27	ASINLGTGVDEQF
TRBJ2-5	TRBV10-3	AIHSGGAETQY
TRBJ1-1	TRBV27	ASRLWAQVNTEAF
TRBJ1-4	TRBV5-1	ASSATGPNEKLF
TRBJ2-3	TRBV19	ASSPRTAITDTQY
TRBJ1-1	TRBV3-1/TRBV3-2	ASSTLGGTEAF
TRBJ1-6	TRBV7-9	ASTDGQILDNSPLH
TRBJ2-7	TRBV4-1	ASSQDSLADSTYEQY
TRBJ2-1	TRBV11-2	ASSLGQVYNEQF
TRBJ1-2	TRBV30	AWSVLQRYGYT
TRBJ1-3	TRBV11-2	ASSPLQGSSGNTIY
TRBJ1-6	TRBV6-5	ASSYVAGGRDSPLH
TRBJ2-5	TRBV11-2	ASSTQDRGDQETQY
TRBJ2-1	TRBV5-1	ASSSGQGSFDEQF
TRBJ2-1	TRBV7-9	ASSPGTGWYNEQF
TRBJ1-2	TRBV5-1	ASSLERQGDYGYT
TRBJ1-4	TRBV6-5	ASSYSDRPNEKLF
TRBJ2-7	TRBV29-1	SGRSGGAQY
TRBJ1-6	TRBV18	ASSPTVGRDPSPLH
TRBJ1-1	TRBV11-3	ASSLDGRQSEAF